This T cell receptor beta chain came from a study of T cell responses to AZD1222 COVID-19 vaccine. Findings of the study overall: Seropositivity was recorded at baseline in only 6 or 7 AZD1222 recipients.

Trimming cost V 0 bases and J 3 bases, with 12 bases left between them. Germline assignment: CDR1 LGHNA and CDR2 YNFKEQ. The CDR3 runs 15 residues. The table lists this clone with a few counts. The antigen is unknown. Data came from immunoSEQ multiplex PCR; TCRdb stores just in-frame clones and leaves some out. The sample yields 100,000 or so clones, over 75% seen once. The J gene is TRBJ2-7, the V gene TRBV4-2, with D possibly being TRBD2 (6 bases). The sequencing used peripheral blood, collected 28 days after the second AZD1222 dose. This clonotype was sampled from an adult who received the AZD1222 COVID-19 vaccine. The CDR3 region has the DNA TGTGCCAGCAGCCAAGATTGGGACTCCGTCTACGAGCAGTACTTC. Its protein product is CASSQDWDSVYEQYF.